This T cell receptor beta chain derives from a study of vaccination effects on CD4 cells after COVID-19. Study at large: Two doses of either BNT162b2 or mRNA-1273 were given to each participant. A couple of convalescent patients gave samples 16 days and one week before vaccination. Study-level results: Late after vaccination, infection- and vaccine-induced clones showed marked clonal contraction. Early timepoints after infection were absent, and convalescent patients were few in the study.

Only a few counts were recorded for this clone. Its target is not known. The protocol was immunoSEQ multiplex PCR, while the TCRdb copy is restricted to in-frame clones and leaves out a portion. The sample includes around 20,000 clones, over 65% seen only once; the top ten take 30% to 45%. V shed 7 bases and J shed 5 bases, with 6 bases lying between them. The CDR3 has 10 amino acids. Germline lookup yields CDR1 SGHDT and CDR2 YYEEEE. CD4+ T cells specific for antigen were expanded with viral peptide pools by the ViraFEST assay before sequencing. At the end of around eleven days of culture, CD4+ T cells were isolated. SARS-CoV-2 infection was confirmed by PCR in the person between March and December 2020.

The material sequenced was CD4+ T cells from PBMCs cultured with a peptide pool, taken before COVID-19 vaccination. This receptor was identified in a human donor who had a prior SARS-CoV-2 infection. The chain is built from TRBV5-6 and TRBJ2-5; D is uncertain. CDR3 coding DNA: TGTGCCAGCGGGCCGGAGACCCAGTACTTC. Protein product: CASGPETQYF.